The rows below give T cell receptor beta chains drawn from one sample of a study of shared clonotypes between healthy human individuals. TCRdb's table, derived via immunoSEQ multiplex PCR, lists solely in-frame clones and lacks some. The sample has fewer than 400,000 clones; approximately 79% are singletons. Input material: memory CD4+ T cells sorted from blood. These receptor sequences come from a man aged 30 to 39 in good health. Both conserved end residues are part of each CDR3. The D gene is left open where the match is weak. Rows may omit the clone size; those that give it use once, few, many or a size class.

D gene: -
V gene: TRBV2
clone size: -
J gene: TRBJ2-7
CDR3 protein: CASSGQSANYEQYF
CDR3 DNA: TGTGCCAGCAGTGGACAGTCAGCGAACTACGAGCAGTACTTC

D gene: -
V gene: TRBV11-3
clone size: -
J gene: TRBJ2-2
CDR3 protein: CASSLGERNTGELFF
CDR3 DNA: TGTGCCAGCAGCTTAGGCGAGAGAAACACCGGGGAGCTGTTTTTT

D gene: TRBD1
V gene: TRBV28
clone size: once
J gene: TRBJ2-7
CDR3 protein: CASIQQGALSEQYF
CDR3 DNA: TGTGCCAGCATTCAACAGGGGGCGCTAAGTGAGCAGTACTTC

D gene: -
V gene: TRBV6-6
clone size: -
J gene: TRBJ2-1
CDR3 protein: CASSGAGTEQFF
CDR3 DNA: TGTGCCAGCAGTGGAGCGGGCACTGAGCAGTTCTTC

D gene: -
V gene: TRBV6-1
clone size: -
J gene: TRBJ2-4
CDR3 protein: CASSEGSGTKNIQYF
CDR3 DNA: TGTGCCAGCAGTGAAGGGTCGGGGACCAAAAACATTCAGTACTTC

D gene: TRBD1
V gene: TRBV6-1
clone size: -
J gene: TRBJ2-7
CDR3 protein: CASRDSRYEQYF
CDR3 DNA: TGTGCCAGCCGGGACAGCAGATACGAGCAGTACTTC

D gene: -
V gene: TRBV6-6
clone size: -
J gene: TRBJ2-1
CDR3 protein: CASGRGPGEQFF
CDR3 DNA: TGTGCCAGCGGTCGGGGCCCCGGTGAGCAGTTCTTC

D gene: -
V gene: TRBV28
clone size: -
J gene: TRBJ1-1
CDR3 protein: CASSLTGGSFF
CDR3 DNA: TGTGCCAGCAGTTTAACGGGAGGCTCTTTCTTT

D gene: -
V gene: TRBV25-1
clone size: -
J gene: TRBJ2-5
CDR3 protein: CASSDTQGAGTSPETQYF
CDR3 DNA: TGTGCCAGCAGTGACACCCAAGGTGCGGGCACGAGCCCAGAGACCCAGTACTTC

D gene: -
V gene: TRBV19
clone size: -
J gene: TRBJ1-5
CDR3 protein: CASSGQTISNQPQHF
CDR3 DNA: TGTGCCAGTAGTGGACAAACGATTAGCAATCAGCCCCAGCATTTT

D gene: TRBD2
V gene: TRBV2
clone size: -
J gene: TRBJ2-1
CDR3 protein: CALQDREGGFYNEQFF
CDR3 DNA: TGTGCCCTCCAGGACCGGGAGGGGGGATTTTACAATGAGCAGTTCTTC

D gene: -
V gene: TRBV7-8
clone size: -
J gene: TRBJ2-6
CDR3 protein: CASSVLTYPQSRANVLTF
CDR3 DNA: TGTGCCAGCAGCGTCCTAACTTACCCACAAAGTCGGGCCAACGTCCTGACTTTC

D gene: TRBD1
V gene: TRBV18
clone size: few
J gene: TRBJ2-5
CDR3 protein: CASSPAIGGGQGQETQYF
CDR3 DNA: TGTGCCAGCTCACCTGCGATCGGGGGAGGACAGGGGCAAGAGACCCAGTACTTC

D gene: -
V gene: TRBV27
clone size: -
J gene: TRBJ2-1
CDR3 protein: CASSATRTGTEQFF
CDR3 DNA: TGTGCCAGCAGTGCGACACGAACAGGGACTGAGCAGTTCTTC

D gene: -
V gene: TRBV28
clone size: -
J gene: TRBJ1-2
CDR3 protein: CAHRAGSGYGYTF
CDR3 DNA: TGTGCCCACCGGGCGGGATCAGGCTATGGCTACACCTTC

D gene: -
V gene: TRBV28
clone size: -
J gene: TRBJ2-7
CDR3 protein: CASSLYYEQYF
CDR3 DNA: TGTGCCAGCAGTTTGTACTACGAGCAGTACTTC

D gene: -
V gene: TRBV5-6
clone size: few
J gene: TRBJ1-6
CDR3 protein: CASSWHGVSSYNSPLHF
CDR3 DNA: TGTGCCAGCAGCTGGCATGGGGTGAGCTCCTATAATTCACCCCTCCACTTT

D gene: -
V gene: TRBV5-1
clone size: -
J gene: TRBJ1-1
CDR3 protein: CASSWVGATEAFF
CDR3 DNA: TGCGCCAGCAGCTGGGTGGGGGCCACTGAAGCTTTCTTT

D gene: -
V gene: TRBV19
clone size: few
J gene: TRBJ2-7
CDR3 protein: CASSSRDPGSYEQYF
CDR3 DNA: TGTGCCAGTAGTAGCCGGGACCCGGGATCCTACGAGCAGTACTTC

D gene: TRBD1
V gene: TRBV28
clone size: -
J gene: TRBJ1-2
CDR3 protein: CASSPGTGGYLNYGYTF
CDR3 DNA: TGTGCCAGCAGCCCCGGGACAGGGGGATACCTTAACTATGGCTACACCTTC

D gene: TRBD1
V gene: TRBV7-2
clone size: -
J gene: TRBJ1-2
CDR3 protein: CASSKDRGENYGYTF
CDR3 DNA: TGTGCCAGCAGCAAGGACAGGGGAGAAAACTATGGCTACACCTTC

D gene: -
V gene: TRBV5-6
clone size: -
J gene: TRBJ1-3
CDR3 protein: CASSSFGGADGNTIYF
CDR3 DNA: TGTGCCAGCAGCTCATTCGGAGGGGCTGATGGAAACACCATATATTTT